These 21 T cell receptor beta chains came from one sample sequenced in a study of OX40 agonist ivuxolimab in advanced cancers. Assay: immunoSEQ multiplex PCR; the TCRdb copy retains only in-frame clones and omits some. This repertoire shows under 45,000 clones, over 75% found once; its top ten account for 2.6%. This specimen consisted of CD4+ or CD8+ T cells sorted from blood, obtained in a trial of the OX40 agonist ivuxolimab. The receptors originated from an adult with an advanced solid tumor such as melanoma, head and neck, liver or kidney cancer.

The V gene is TRBV5-1, the J gene TRBJ1-1; D possibly corresponds to TRBD1 (5 bases). This CDR3 spans 14 amino acids. Trimming took 5 bases from V and 2 from J, leaving 13 bases between them. Germline assignment: CDR1 SGHRS and CDR2 YFSETQ. The CDR3 DNA reads as TGCGCCAGCAGTTTCCGGGGGGGTAACACTGAAGCTTTCTTT. Amino acids: CASSFRGGNTEAFF.

This chain joins TRBV7-9 and TRBJ1-3, with TRBD1 as a possible D gene (6 bases). Germline loops: CDR1 SEHNR, CDR2 FQNEAQ (reference sequence). Trimming cost V 5 bases and J 8 bases, with 13 bases left between them. This CDR3 spans 13 amino acids. The CDR3 here is CASSLQGTDTIYF. Written as DNA, the CDR3 is TGTGCCAGCAGCCTACAGGGAACAGACACCATATATTTT.

This chain's CDR3 is CAWSLDRNEKLFF. DNA for the CDR3: TGTGCCTGGAGTTTGGACAGGAATGAAAAACTGTTTTTT. The genes are TRBV30 and TRBJ1-4; 7 bases line up with TRBD1. The length of the CDR3 is 13 residues. Looked up from germline, CDR1 is GTSNPN and CDR2 is SVGIG (reference sequence). The J segment lost 5 bases and the V segment lost 2 bases, leaving 2 bases of the junction unmatched.

This clone occurred a few times. The chain employs TRBV9 and TRBJ1-1; no reliable D call. The V and J ends lost 3 bases and 1 base respectively, with 4 bases between them. The CDR3 runs to 12 residues. Germline V CDR1 and CDR2: SGDLS, YYNGEE. The CDR3 here is CASSAGNTEAFF. The CDR3 coding sequence is TGTGCCAGCAGCGCCGGGAACACTGAAGCTTTCTTT. The whole variable domain, remainder taken from reference TRBV9 and TRBJ1-1, is DSGVTQTPKHLITATGQRVTLRCSPRSGDLSVYWYQQSLDQGLQFLIQYYNGEERAKGNILERFSAQQFPDLHSELNLSSLELGDSALYFCASSAGNTEAFFGQGTRLTVV.

This clone has only one observation. Germline is not matched at one junction end, which may reflect a read error. The CDR3 DNA reads as TGTGCCTGTAGTACACCTGGAAACACCATATATTTT. Translating gives CACSTPGNTIYF. V and J are TRBV19 and TRBJ1-3; D gene unclear. Looked up from germline, CDR1 is LNHDA and CDR2 is SQIVND (reference sequence). This CDR3 comprises 12 residues.

In its sample, this clone was seen once. The rearrangement uses TRBV4-3 and TRBJ2-7; the D gene could be TRBD1 or TRBD2 (6 bases each). V was cut by 1 base and J by 3 bases, with 16 bases left in between. CDR1 LGHNA and CDR2 YSLEER come from the germline V gene. The CDR3 is 16 amino acids. CDR3 nucleotide sequence: TGCGCCAGCAGCCAAGCGGGGGCCGGGGTGGGCTACGAGCAGTACTTC. This sequence encodes CASSQAGAGVGYEQYF.

The rearrangement joins TRBV5-4 to TRBJ2-3; D is ambiguous. The germline V gene encodes CDR1 SGHNT and CDR2 YYREEE (reference sequence). Between the trimmed V and J ends, which lost 2 bases and 2 bases, there was a span of 3 bases. The CDR3 loop spans 12 amino acids. The CDR3 sequence: CASSLNTDTQYF. The CDR3 DNA reads as TGTGCCAGCAGCTTAAACACAGATACGCAGTATTTT. The complete variable domain, with remaining parts taken from reference TRBV5-4 and TRBJ2-3, reads ETGVTQSPTHLIKTRGQQVTLRCSSQSGHNTVSWYQQALGQGPQFIFQYYREEENGRGNFPPRFSGLQFPNYSSELNVNALELDDSALYLCASSLNTDTQYFGPGTRLTVL.

The V call is TRBV18, the J call TRBJ2-1; 8 nucleotides agree with TRBD2. Germline assignment: CDR1 KGHSH and CDR2 LQKENI. This CDR3 is built from 14 residues. Trimming at V came to 4 bases and at J to 3 bases, leaving 2 bases not matched to a gene. CDR3 DNA sequence: TGTGCCAGCTCACTCGGGACTAGCTACAATGAGCAGTTCTTC. This translates into CASSLGTSYNEQFF.

The gene calls are TRBV5-8 and TRBJ2-7, with TRBD1 identical over 7 bases. The length of the CDR3 is 16 residues. Per germline, CDR1 SGHTS and CDR2 YDEGEE. The CDR3 loop is CASNLEVGGFRYEQYV. In DNA, the CDR3 is TGTGCCAGCAACTTGGAAGTAGGGGGCTTCCGATACGAGCAGTACGTC.

The chain has TRBV7-2 and TRBJ1-2; 9 bases are a match to TRBD1. CDR3 length equals 16 residues. CDR1 and CDR2 (germline): SGHTA, FQGNSA. Trimming removed 3 bases from V and 4 bases from J; junction bases left unmatched: 9. The CDR3 DNA follows: TGTGCCAGCAGCTTGGGGGACAGGGCATTCGTCTATGGCTACACCTTC. It specifies CASSLGDRAFVYGYTF.

This clone was found once. The chain joins TRBV9 to TRBJ2-2, with D possibly TRBD2 on 6 matching bases. V was trimmed by 0 bases and J by 6 bases, leaving 15 bases between them. Germline loops: CDR1 SGDLS, CDR2 YYNGEE. The CDR3 covers 16 residues. CDR3: CASSVVLTGAPGELFF. The CDR3 DNA sequence: TGTGCCAGCAGCGTAGTTCTCACGGGAGCCCCCGGGGAGCTGTTTTTT.

The V call is TRBV2, the J call TRBJ1-1; D might be TRBD1 (6 bases). The CDR3 has 14 amino acids. CDR1 and CDR2 (germline): SNHLY, FYNNEI. Trimming took 5 bases from V and 0 from J, leaving 10 bases between them. The CDR3 nucleotides read TGTGCCAGCAGTTCACAGGGAATGAACACTGAAGCTTTCTTT. Amino acids: CASSSQGMNTEAFF.

The V call is TRBV15, the J call TRBJ1-4, with D possibly TRBD1 on 5 matching bases. Between the trimmed V and J ends, which lost 0 bases and 8 bases, there was a span of 13 bases. CDR3 length: 15 residues. Germline values: CDR1 LNHNV, CDR2 YYDKDF (reference sequence). The CDR3 DNA reads as TGTGCCACCAGCAGAGATGCGGGGGTTAGAGAAAAACTGTTTTTT. Translated: CATSRDAGVREKLFF.

This rearrangement joins TRBV5-6 to TRBJ2-4, with TRBD1 matching 8 bases. V lost 4 bases and J lost 7; bases outside the gene matches: 16. Germline V gives CDR1 SGHDT, CDR2 YYEEEE. The CDR3 is 17 amino acids. The chain's CDR3 is CASSPIVGNRGRNIQYF. CDR3 nucleotides: TGTGCCAGCAGCCCTATCGTGGGGAACAGGGGGAGGAACATTCAGTACTTC.

J is TRBJ2-7 and V is TRBV14; the match to TRBD1 covers 7 bases. Germline loops: CDR1 SGHDN, CDR2 FVKESK. The CDR3 sequence is 16 residues long. V gave up 4 bases and J gave up 1 base; unmatched junction bases: 10. The CDR3 DNA sequence: TGTGCCAGCAGCCCACGACAGGGAGCGAGGTCCTACGAGCAGTACGTC. It codes for CASSPRQGARSYEQYV.

The chain is built from TRBV11-1 and TRBJ2-2; D is uncertain. CDR1 SGHAT and CDR2 FQDESV come from the germline V gene (reference sequence). With 5 bases removed from V and 1 base from J, the gap between germline ends came to 20 bases. CDR3 length: 18 amino acids. The CDR3: CASSPAWTSSENTGELFF. Here the CDR3 DNA reads TGTGCCAGCAGCCCAGCCTGGACGAGCTCTGAGAACACCGGGGAGCTGTTTTTT.

V and J are TRBV18 and TRBJ2-3; 16 bases are shared with TRBD2. Germline CDR1 is KGHSH and CDR2 is LQKENI. J gave up 1 base and V 5 bases, and 9 bases lay outside the gene matches. The CDR3 has 19 residues. The CDR3 sequence is CASSGPGLAGGPRTDTQYF. CDR3 DNA sequence: TGTGCCAGCTCAGGCCCGGGACTAGCGGGAGGGCCTCGCACAGATACGCAGTATTTT.

This chain connects TRBV10-3 to TRBJ1-1; the D gene is possibly TRBD1 (5 bases). The CDR3 loop spans 14 amino acids. The germline V gene has CDR1 ENHRY and CDR2 SYGVKD. V was clipped by 4 bases and J by 1 base, with 10 bases between them. The CDR3 is CAISAWQGNTEAFF. The CDR3 bases are TGTGCCATCAGTGCGTGGCAGGGGAACACTGAAGCTTTCTTT.

The genes are TRBV5-1 and TRBJ1-3, with D possibly matching TRBD1 (5 bases). Trimming shortened V by 0 bases and J by 1 base, and 8 bases separated the two germline ends. CDR1 SGHRS and CDR2 YFSETQ come from the germline V gene. The CDR3 consists of 15 residues. The CDR3 is CASSLVEGSGNTIYF. CDR3 DNA: TGCGCCAGCAGCTTGGTTGAGGGGTCTGGAAACACCATATATTTT.

The chain carries TRBV9 and TRBJ2-3; D ambiguous. V gave up 0 bases and J gave up 6 bases, with 8 bases separating them. CDR1 is SGDLS and CDR2 is YYNGEE in the germline V gene. This CDR3 has 13 residues. The CDR3 region is CASSVVRADTQYF. CDR3 nucleotide sequence: TGTGCCAGCAGCGTAGTTCGGGCCGATACGCAGTATTTT.

This clone was seen once. The V call is TRBV9, the J call TRBJ2-3; possibly TRBD1 for D (6 bases). Looked up from germline, CDR1 is SGDLS and CDR2 is YYNGEE. Trimming removed 4 bases at V and 5 bases at J, with 14 bases between. The CDR3 spans 14 residues. CDR3 region: CASSPTGFGDTQYF. The CDR3 DNA reads TGTGCCAGCAGCCCGACAGGTTTCGGAGATACGCAGTATTTT. Drawing the rest from reference TRBV9 and TRBJ2-3, the complete variable domain is DSGVTQTPKHLITATGQRVTLRCSPRSGDLSVYWYQQSLDQGLQFLIQYYNGEERAKGNILERFSAQQFPDLHSELNLSSLELGDSALYFCASSPTGFGDTQYFGPGTRLTVL.